One sample yielded the 2 T cell receptor beta chains listed below, sequenced in a study of cytomegalovirus exposure and HLA in healthy donors. Primers: 60 Vbeta forward and 13 Jbeta reverse. Only in-frame clones appear in the TCRdb table, and some are missing; sequencing was by immunoSEQ multiplex PCR. The table has around 40,000 clones, around 62% seen once. Input material: PBMCs. These receptors all come from a human donor in good health.

The CDR3 region has the DNA TGCGCCAGCAGCCCTATAGCGGGGGCCAACACCGGGGAGCTGTTTTTT. Translation: CASSPIAGANTGELFF. The chain has TRBV4-3 and TRBJ2-2; 9 nucleotides agree with TRBD2. This CDR3 contains 16 residues. In germline, CDR1 is LGHNA, CDR2 YSLEER. With V trimmed by 4 bases and J by 2 bases, 5 bases remained unmatched.

The rearrangement uses TRBV7-3 and TRBJ2-3; D may be TRBD2 (6 bases). V lost 4 bases, J lost 2 bases, and 10 bases lay in between. Germline lookup yields CDR1 SGHTA and CDR2 FQGTGA. This CDR3 is 14 amino acids long. CDR3 DNA: TGTGCCAGCAGCTCGGGACTGGCCACAGATACGCAGTATTTT. It is translated as CASSSGLATDTQYF. Full variable domain (remainder filled in from reference TRBV7-3 and TRBJ2-3): GAGVSQTPSNKVTEKGKYVELRCDPISGHTALYWYRQSLGQGPEFLIYFQGTGAADDSGLPNDRFFAVRPEGSVSTLKIQRTERGDSAVYLCASSSGLATDTQYFGPGTRLTVL.